Described below is a single T cell receptor (beta chain) sequence and its context. Its antigen is unidentified. The data are from a study of shared clonotypes between healthy human individuals. Trimming removed 6 bases from V and 7 bases from J; junction bases left unmatched: 11. The CDR3 has 16 residues. The V gene's germline CDR1 is LGHNT and CDR2 FRNRAP. Whole-study findings and limits: Sampling was confined to blood; repertoires within tissues likely differ. Estimated richness values were generally larger in naive subsets than in memory subsets. Sharing across a handful of donors was seen in 4% to 5.5% of naive CD4 clonotypes.

TCRdb's copy holds only in-frame clones and misses some; the assay was immunoSEQ multiplex PCR. The top ten clones hold more than 0.1% of a sample with about 2 million clones, approximately 95% of them seen once. The TCR originated in a man younger than 30 in good health. Sequenced input: naive CD4+ T cells sorted from blood. Documented subset: CD45RA+ positively selected. V is TRBV12-5 and J is TRBJ2-2; 10 bases match TRBD1. The CDR3 nucleotides are TGTGCTAGTGGACCTCCCGACAGGGGGCTATACGGGGAGCTGTTTTTT. It specifies CASGPPDRGLYGELFF.